Included here is one T cell receptor beta chain sequence, with context. Per the original methods: Amplification of reference gene primers was used by the study to estimate nucleated cell counts. Clones were sequenced by immunoSEQ multiplex PCR, and TCRdb holds only the in-frame ones, with some missing. The DNA was the basis for D and trimming; V, J and clone size are from that table. The profile shows around 92,000 clones, 70% to 90% of them singletons. The record originates from a study of blood T cell repertoires in COVID-19. About the study: Sites across the United States, Italy and Spain contributed samples from acute and convalescent COVID-19. The cDNA or gDNA used as material had been derived from T cells, B-cell-depleted T cells, or PBMCs.

Sequencing was performed on peripheral blood. This TCR derives from a woman aged 60-75 years in a cohort sampled during active or convalescent COVID-19.

CDR3 protein: CASSQDNRVASGNTIYF. The DNA of the CDR3 is TGTGCCAGCAGCCAAGATAATCGGGTAGCCTCTGGAAACACCATATATTTT. The rearrangement links TRBV3-1 (or the pseudogene TRBV3-2) to TRBJ1-3; no definite D call. V was shortened by 0 bases and J by 0 bases, with 12 bases between the two germline ends. The CDR3 is 17 residues long. Per the germline V gene, CDR1 is LGHDT and CDR2 is YNNKEL (reference sequence).